This T cell receptor beta chain is from a study of blood T cell repertoires in COVID-19. Looking at the study overall: Specimens from acute and convalescent COVID-19 originated in the United States, Italy and Spain. From T cells, B-cell-depleted T cells, or PBMCs came the material, which was cDNA or gDNA.

The trim removed 4 bases at V and 0 bases at J, leaving 11 bases unmatched. Germline CDR1 and CDR2: SGHVS and FQNEAQ. The CDR3 is 17 amino acids. Per the authors' pipeline: From reference gene primer amplification, estimates of nucleated cell counts were derived. Profiled with immunoSEQ multiplex PCR; TCRdb holds only in-frame clones, not every one. V and J calls and clone size come straight from that table; D and trimming were deduced from the DNA. The sample has almost 50,000 clones, 68% seen once; the top ten hold roughly 8.8%. The V gene is TRBV7-8, the J gene TRBJ1-2, with 7 nucleotides matching TRBD1. Sequencing used peripheral blood. The TCR comes from a woman aged 70-85 years with acute or convalescent COVID-19. CDR3 sequence reads: CASSSNPGTDTNYGYTF. Written as DNA, the CDR3 is TGTGCCAGCAGCTCCAACCCTGGGACAGATACTAACTATGGCTACACCTTC.